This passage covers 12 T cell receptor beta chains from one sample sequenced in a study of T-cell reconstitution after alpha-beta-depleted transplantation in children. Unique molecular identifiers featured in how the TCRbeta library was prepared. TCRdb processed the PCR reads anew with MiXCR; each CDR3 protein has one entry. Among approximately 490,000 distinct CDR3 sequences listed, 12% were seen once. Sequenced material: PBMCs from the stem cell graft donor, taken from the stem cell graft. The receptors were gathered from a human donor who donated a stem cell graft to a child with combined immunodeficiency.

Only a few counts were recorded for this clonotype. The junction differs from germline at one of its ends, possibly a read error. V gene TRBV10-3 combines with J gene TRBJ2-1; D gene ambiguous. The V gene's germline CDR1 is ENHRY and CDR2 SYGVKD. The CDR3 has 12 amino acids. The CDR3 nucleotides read TGTGCCATCAGTGCCTCCAACAATGAGCAGTTCTTC. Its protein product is CAISASNNEQFF.

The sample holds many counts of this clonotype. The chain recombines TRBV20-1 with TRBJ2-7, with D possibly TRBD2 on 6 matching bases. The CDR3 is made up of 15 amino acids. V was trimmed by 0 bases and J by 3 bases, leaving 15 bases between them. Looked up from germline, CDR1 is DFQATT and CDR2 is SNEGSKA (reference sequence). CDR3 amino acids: CSARDPAGPHYEQYF. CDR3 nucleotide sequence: TGCAGTGCTAGAGATCCGGCGGGGCCTCACTACGAGCAGTACTTC.

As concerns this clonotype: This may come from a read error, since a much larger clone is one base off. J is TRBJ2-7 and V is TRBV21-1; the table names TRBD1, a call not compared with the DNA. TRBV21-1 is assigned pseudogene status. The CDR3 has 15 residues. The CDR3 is CAGSNRTGGTYEQYF. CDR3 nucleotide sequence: TGTGCCGGCAGCAACAGGACAGGGGGCACCTACGAGCAGTACTTC.

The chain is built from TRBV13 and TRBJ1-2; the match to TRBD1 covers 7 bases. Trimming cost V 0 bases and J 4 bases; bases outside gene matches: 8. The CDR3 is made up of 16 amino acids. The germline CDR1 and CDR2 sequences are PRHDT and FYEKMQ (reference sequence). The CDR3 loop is CASSLGRTGEIYGYTF. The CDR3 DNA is TGTGCCAGCAGCTTAGGGAGGACAGGCGAGATCTATGGCTACACCTTC. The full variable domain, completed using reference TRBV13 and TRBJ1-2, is AAGVIQSPRHLIKEKRETATLKCYPIPRHDTVYWYQQGPGQDPQFLISFYEKMQSDKGSIPDRFSAQQFSDYHSELNMSSLELGDSALYFCASSLGRTGEIYGYTFGSGTRLTVV.

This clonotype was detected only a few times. The CDR3 spells CASSVGDPVEQFF. Written as DNA, the CDR3 is TGTGCCAGCAGCGTAGGGGACCCTGTTGAGCAGTTCTTC. The chain employs TRBV9 and TRBJ2-1; D may be TRBD1 or TRBD2 (5 bases each). The germline V gene encodes CDR1 SGDLS and CDR2 YYNGEE. The CDR3 spans 13 residues. V was cut by 0 bases and J by 9 bases, with 10 bases left in between.

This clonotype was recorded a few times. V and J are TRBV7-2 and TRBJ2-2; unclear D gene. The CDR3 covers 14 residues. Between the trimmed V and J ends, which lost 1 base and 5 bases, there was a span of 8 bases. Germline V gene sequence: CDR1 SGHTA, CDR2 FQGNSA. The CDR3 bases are TGTGCCAGCAGCTTAGTGACCAGAACCGGGGAGCTGTTTTTT. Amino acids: CASSLVTRTGELFF.

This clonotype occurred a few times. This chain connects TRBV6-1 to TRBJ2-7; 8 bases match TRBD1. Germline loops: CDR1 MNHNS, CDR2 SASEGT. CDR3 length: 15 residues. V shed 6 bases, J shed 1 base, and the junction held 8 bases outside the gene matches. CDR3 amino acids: CASSRDRGRSYEQYF. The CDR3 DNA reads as TGTGCCAGCAGCCGCGACAGGGGAAGGTCCTACGAGCAGTACTTC.

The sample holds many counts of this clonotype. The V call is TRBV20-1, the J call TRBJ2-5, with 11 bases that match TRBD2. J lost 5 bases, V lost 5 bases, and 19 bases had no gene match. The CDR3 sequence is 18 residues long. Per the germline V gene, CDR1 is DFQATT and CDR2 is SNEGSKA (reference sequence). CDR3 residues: CSAFDPQASGGPRETQYF. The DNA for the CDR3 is TGCAGTGCTTTTGACCCCCAGGCTAGCGGGGGGCCAAGGGAGACCCAGTACTTC.

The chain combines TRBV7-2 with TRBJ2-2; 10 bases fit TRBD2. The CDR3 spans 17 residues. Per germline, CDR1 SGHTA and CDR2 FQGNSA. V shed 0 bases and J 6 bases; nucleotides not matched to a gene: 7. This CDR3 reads CASSLALPSGSAGELFF. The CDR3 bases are TGTGCCAGCAGCTTAGCGCTCCCTAGCGGGAGTGCCGGGGAGCTGTTTTTT.

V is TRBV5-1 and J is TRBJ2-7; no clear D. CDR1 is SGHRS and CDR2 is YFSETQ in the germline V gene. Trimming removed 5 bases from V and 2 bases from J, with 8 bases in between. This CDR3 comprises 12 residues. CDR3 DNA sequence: TGCGCCAGCAGACAAGGGCCCTACGAGCAGTACTTC. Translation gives CASRQGPYEQYF. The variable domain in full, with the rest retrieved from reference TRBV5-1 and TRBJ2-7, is KAGVTQTPRYLIKTRGQQVTLSCSPISGHRSVSWYQQTPGQGLQFLFEYFSETQRNKGNFPGRFSGRQFSNSRSEMNVSTLELGDSALYLCASRQGPYEQYFGPGTRLTVT.

The CDR3 DNA is TGCAGTGCTAGAGCCGCGTCCCGGGCGGTCGAGCAGTACTTC. It codes for CSARAASRAVEQYF. The chain couples TRBV20-1 to TRBJ2-7; D remains ambiguous. The CDR3 consists of 14 residues. Germline CDR1 and CDR2: DFQATT and SNEGSKA (reference sequence). V lost 1 base and J 6 bases, leaving 16 bases between the germline ends.

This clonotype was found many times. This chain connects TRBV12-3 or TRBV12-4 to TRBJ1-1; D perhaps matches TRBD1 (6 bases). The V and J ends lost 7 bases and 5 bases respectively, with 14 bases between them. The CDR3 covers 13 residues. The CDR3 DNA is TGTGCCAGCACCATGACCGGGACAACTGAAGCTTTCTTT. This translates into CASTMTGTTEAFF.